This T cell receptor beta chain was documented in a study of blood T cell repertoires in COVID-19. Study details: The origin of the acute and convalescent COVID-19 samples was the United States, Italy and Spain.

Participants' reported clinical history set cohort assignment. Cohort 3 donors counted as recovered after two negative PCRs, clearance, or resolved symptoms. The CDR3 consists of 15 residues. The ends were cut back, 4 bases at V and 2 bases at J, with 14 bases in the middle. The germline V gene encodes CDR1 MGHRA and CDR2 YSYEKL. The table came from immunoSEQ multiplex PCR; TCRdb's copy has only in-frame clones and leaves some out. The sample includes 130,000 to 150,000 clones, approximately 86% of them seen just once. The chain has TRBV4-1 and TRBJ1-1, with D possibly matching TRBD1 (5 bases). The TCR sequence derives from a woman aged 40 to 49 who had recovered from COVID-19. Input material: PBMCs or T cells enriched from blood (not recorded which). Here the CDR3 reads CASSRSRVLNTEAFF. In nucleotides, the CDR3 is TGCGCCAGCAGCCGATCCAGGGTTTTAAACACTGAAGCTTTCTTT.